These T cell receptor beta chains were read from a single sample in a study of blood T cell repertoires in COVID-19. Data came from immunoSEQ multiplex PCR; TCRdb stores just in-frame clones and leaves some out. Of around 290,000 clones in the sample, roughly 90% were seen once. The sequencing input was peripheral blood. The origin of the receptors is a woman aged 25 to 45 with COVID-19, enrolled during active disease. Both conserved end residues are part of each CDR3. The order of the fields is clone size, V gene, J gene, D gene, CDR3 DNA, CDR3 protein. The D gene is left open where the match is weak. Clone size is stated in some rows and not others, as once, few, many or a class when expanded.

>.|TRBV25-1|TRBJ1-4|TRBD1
TGTGCCAGCAGTGATTGGACAGGGTCAACTAATGAAAAACTGTTTTTT
CASSDWTGSTNEKLFF
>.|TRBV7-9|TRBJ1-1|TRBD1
TGTGCCAGCAGCTTAAGACAGGGCGGTGAAGCTTTCTTT
CASSLRQGGEAFF
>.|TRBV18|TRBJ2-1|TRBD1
TGTGCCAGCTCTCTGGGGACAGGGGGGTACAATGAGCAGTTCTTC
CASSLGTGGYNEQFF
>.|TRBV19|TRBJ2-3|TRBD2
TGTGCCAGTAGTATAGCGGCAGCCGGGGGGGATACGCAGTATTTT
CASSIAAAGGDTQYF
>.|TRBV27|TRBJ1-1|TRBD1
TGTGCCAGCAGGAGGACGTTGGACAGGGGGGACACTGAAGCTTTCTTT
CASRRTLDRGDTEAFF
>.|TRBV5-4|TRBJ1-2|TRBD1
TGTGCCAGCAGCACGGACAGGGGGCGGGATGGCTACACCTTC
CASSTDRGRDGYTF
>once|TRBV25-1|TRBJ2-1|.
TGTGCCAGCAGCCTCTACAATGAGCAGTTCTTC
CASSLYNEQFF
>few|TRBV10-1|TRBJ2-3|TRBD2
TGCGCCAGCAGCCAGAGCGGGAGTCTAGATACGCAGTATTTT
CASSQSGSLDTQYF
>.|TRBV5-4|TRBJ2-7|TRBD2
TGTGCCAGCAGCTTTACTAGCGGGAGTGTTTCCTACGAGCAGTACTTC
CASSFTSGSVSYEQYF
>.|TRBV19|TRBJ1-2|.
TGTGCCAGTAGTAATTACAGGGCGTCCAACTATGGCTACACCTTC
CASSNYRASNYGYTF
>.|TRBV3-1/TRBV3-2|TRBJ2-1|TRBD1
TGTGCCAGCAGCCAAGATAAGGGGGCGAGGTCCTACAATGAGCAGTTCTTC
CASSQDKGARSYNEQFF
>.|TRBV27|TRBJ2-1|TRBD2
TGTGCCAGCACCTATTCCGGGACTAGCGGATACAATGAGCAGTTCTTC
CASTYSGTSGYNEQFF
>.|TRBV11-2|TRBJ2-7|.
TGTGCCAGCAGGGTGGCTATGAGGCCCGAGCAGTACTTC
CASRVAMRPEQYF
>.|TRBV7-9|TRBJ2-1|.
TGTGCCAGCAGCTTAGAGCCAGACATGTCTAGCGTATACAATGAGCAGTTCTTC
CASSLEPDMSSVYNEQFF
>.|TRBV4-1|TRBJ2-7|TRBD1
TGCGCCAGCAGCCTCGGGACAGGGGAGTACGAGCAGTACTTC
CASSLGTGEYEQYF
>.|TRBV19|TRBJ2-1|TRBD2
TGTGCCAGTAGTATAATAGCGGGAGTCCCGGAGCAGTTCTTC
CASSIIAGVPEQFF